These 25 T cell receptor beta chains share one sample of origin, sequenced in a study of identical twins. TCRdb reprocessed the 5' RACE reads with MiXCR, giving one entry per CDR3 protein. The data show some 460,000 distinct CDR3 sequences, approximately 15% seen once. This same sample was also taken into another study, of yellow fever vaccine responses in identical twins.

Sequencing was performed on CD4+ T cells sorted from blood. Source of these receptors: a woman in her late teens or twenties in good health.

The chain is built from TRBV13 and TRBJ2-1, with TRBD2 identical over 13 bases. Trimming took 4 bases from V and 8 from J; bases not matched to a gene: 11. This CDR3 is 17 amino acids long. In germline, CDR1 is PRHDT, CDR2 FYEKMQ (reference sequence). The CDR3 coding sequence is TGTGCCAGCAGCTATAGGACTAGCGGGGGCCTCAGCCATGAGCAGTTCTTC. This gives the protein CASSYRTSGGLSHEQFF. Drawing the rest from reference TRBV13 and TRBJ2-1, the complete variable domain is AAGVIQSPRHLIKEKRETATLKCYPIPRHDTVYWYQQGPGQDPQFLISFYEKMQSDKGSIPDRFSAQQFSDYHSELNMSSLELGDSALYFCASSYRTSGGLSHEQFFGPGTRLTVL.

The chain links TRBV14 to TRBJ2-2; 8 nucleotides agree with TRBD2. The CDR3 totals 16 residues. In germline, CDR1 is SGHDN, CDR2 FVKESK. The junction had 5 bases not matched to a gene; V was cut back by 5 bases and J by 0 bases. DNA of the CDR3: TGTGCCAGCAGCTCCAGACTAGCGACGAACACCGGGGAGCTGTTTTTT. As protein: CASSSRLATNTGELFF.

The V and J genes are TRBV20-1 and TRBJ2-4, with TRBD2 identical over 12 bases. CDR1 and CDR2 (germline): DFQATT, SNEGSKA (reference sequence). The CDR3 is 17 residues long. V gave up 6 bases and J gave up 8 bases; unmatched junction bases: 17. In nucleotides, the CDR3 is TGCAGTGCCCATCTCCCTAGCGGGGGGGCGTTATTGGACATTCAGTACTTC. This translates into CSAHLPSGGALLDIQYF.

In this sample, this clonotype turned up a few times. This rearrangement joins TRBV28 to TRBJ1-2, with 7 bases identical to TRBD1. CDR1 and CDR2 from the germline V gene are MDHEN and SYDVKM. Trimming removed 7 bases from V and 4 bases from J; junction bases left unmatched: 9. The CDR3 consists of 14 residues. The CDR3 DNA is TGTGCCAGCACCAAACAGGGGATTGGCTATGGCTACACCTTC. It codes for CASTKQGIGYGYTF.

The chain is built from TRBV5-1 and TRBJ2-5; TRBD1 agrees at 8 bases. CDR3 length: 14 amino acids. After removal of 3 bases from V and 2 bases from J, the junction contained 3 bases not matched to a gene. Germline V gives CDR1 SGHRS, CDR2 YFSETQ. CDR3 region: CASSSQGVQETQYF. CDR3 DNA sequence: TGCGCCAGCAGCTCACAGGGGGTTCAAGAGACCCAGTACTTC. The entire variable domain, with the rest obtained from reference TRBV5-1 and TRBJ2-5, is as follows: KAGVTQTPRYLIKTRGQQVTLSCSPISGHRSVSWYQQTPGQGLQFLFEYFSETQRNKGNFPGRFSGRQFSNSRSEMNVSTLELGDSALYLCASSSQGVQETQYFGPGTRLLVL.

This clonotype was counted at least ten times. The chain carries TRBV12-3 or TRBV12-4 and TRBJ1-2; TRBD1 aligns across 8 bases. V lost 5 bases to trimming and J lost 8 bases; unmatched junction nucleotides: 7. The CDR3 extends over 13 amino acids. CDR3 bases: TGTGCCAGCAGTGGACAGGGATATCAGGGCTACACCTTC. Its translation: CASSGQGYQGYTF.

This chain connects TRBV7-9 to TRBJ2-1; D is undetermined. Looked up from germline, CDR1 is SEHNR and CDR2 is FQNEAQ (reference sequence). The CDR3 has 14 amino acids. With 8 bases removed from V and 5 bases from J, the gap between germline ends came to 16 bases. Here the CDR3 DNA reads TGTGCCAGCGGAGCATTGAGGATGAACAATGAGCAGTTCTTC. Its translation is CASGALRMNNEQFF.

This rearrangement joins TRBV7-2 to TRBJ2-2; 8 bases are a match to TRBD1. The germline V gene encodes CDR1 SGHTA and CDR2 FQGNSA. V was clipped by 6 bases and J by 2 bases; unmatched bases: 8. The CDR3 covers 16 residues. CDR3 nucleotide sequence: TGTGCCAGCAGTTTTAGATCAGGGGGCAACACCGGGGAGCTGTTTTTT. It encodes CASSFRSGGNTGELFF.

The chain combines TRBV2 with TRBJ2-7; 10 positions match TRBD1. CDR1 and CDR2 from the germline V gene are SNHLY and FYNNEI. Losses at the gene ends were 6 bases for V and 9 bases for J; bases not matched to a gene: 5. This CDR3 has 12 amino acids. CDR3 region: CASSRDRGWQYF. For the CDR3, the DNA is TGTGCCAGCAGCCGGGACAGGGGCTGGCAGTACTTC.

This clonotype was detected a few times. V is TRBV7-8 and J is TRBJ2-5, with 7 bases lining up with TRBD1. J was trimmed by 11 bases and V by 5 bases; bases with no gene match: 5. Germline CDR1 and CDR2: SGHVS and FQNEAQ. The CDR3 has 11 residues. CDR3 in amino acids: CASSLGQEQYF. CDR3 nucleotides: TGTGCCAGCAGCCTCGGACAGGAGCAGTACTTC.

This clonotype was detected a few times. The chain has TRBV2 and TRBJ2-7; TRBD2 is a possible D gene (6 bases). CDR3 size: 13 residues. The V gene's germline CDR1 is SNHLY and CDR2 FYNNEI. The V end lost 7 bases, the J end lost 3 bases, and 13 bases lay between the germline ends. The CDR3 region has the DNA TGTGCCAGCAAGAGGAGACTAGACTACGAGCAGTACTTC. Protein sequence: CASKRRLDYEQYF.

The rearrangement uses TRBV23-1 and TRBJ2-4, with no clear D. TRBV23-1 is given ORF status, its function remaining uncertain. The CDR3 runs to 16 residues. The V and J ends lost 0 bases and 1 base respectively, with 10 bases between them. CDR3 sequence (DNA): TGCGCCAGCAGTCAATCGACTTTCCTTGCCAAAAACATTCAGTACTTC. It translates to CASSQSTFLAKNIQYF.

The chain carries TRBV5-1 and TRBJ1-1; D unresolved. CDR1 is SGHRS, CDR2 YFSETQ, per germline. Trimming stripped 2 bases from V and 7 bases from J, with 12 bases between. The CDR3 totals 13 residues. The CDR3 sequence: CASSFSIVGEAFF. Written as DNA, the CDR3 is TGCGCCAGCAGCTTTTCCATCGTCGGTGAAGCTTTCTTT.

The rearrangement links TRBV4-2 to TRBJ2-5; 11 nucleotides line up with TRBD2. This CDR3 is built from 15 residues. Germline V lookup: CDR1 LGHNA, CDR2 YNFKEQ. The V segment lost 4 bases and the J segment 1 base; nucleotides outside the gene matches: 2. The CDR3 here is CASSLSGGAQETQYF. CDR3 bases: TGTGCCAGCAGCCTTAGCGGGGGGGCCCAAGAGACCCAGTACTTC.

This clonotype was seen repeatedly, ten times or more. The V and J genes are TRBV7-2 and TRBJ2-7, with unresolved D. Trimming shortened V by 2 bases and J by 6 bases, and 8 bases separated the two germline ends. The CDR3 extends over 12 amino acids. Germline-derived CDR1 and CDR2 are SGHTA and FQGNSA. CDR3 sequence: CASSLSWGEQYF. The CDR3 nucleotides read TGTGCCAGCAGCTTATCCTGGGGCGAGCAGTACTTC.

This clonotype was detected once. The V and J genes are TRBV12-3 or TRBV12-4 and TRBJ2-3; TRBD2 agrees at 12 bases. V shed 6 bases and J 4 bases; nucleotides not matched to a gene: 5. The length of the CDR3 is 15 residues. CDR3 bases: TGTGCCAGCAGGCCTGGACTAGCGGGACCAGATACGCAGTATTTT. Translating it yields CASRPGLAGPDTQYF.

This clonotype came up once. The chain combines TRBV5-1 with TRBJ2-5, with D perhaps matching TRBD2 (7 bases). CDR1 SGHRS and CDR2 YFSETQ come from the germline V gene. V was pared by 2 bases and J by 1 base, with 12 bases between. The CDR3 loop spans 15 amino acids. This chain's CDR3 is CASSFGGRVQETQYF. The CDR3, as DNA: TGCGCCAGCAGCTTCGGGGGGCGGGTCCAAGAGACCCAGTACTTC.

This clonotype occurred many times. The rearrangement links TRBV7-9 to TRBJ2-1, with D possibly matching TRBD2 (6 bases). Trimming removed 5 bases at V and 7 bases at J, with 15 bases between. The CDR3 is 14 residues long. Germline V gene data show CDR1 as SEHNR and CDR2 as FQNEAQ (reference sequence). CDR3 nucleotide sequence: TGTGCCAGCAGCCAACTAGCTAGACCGAATGAGCAGTTCTTC. Protein: CASSQLARPNEQFF.

In this sample, this clonotype turned up a few times. This chain joins TRBV3-1 and TRBJ2-7; 10 bases align to TRBD1. In germline, CDR1 is LGHDT, CDR2 YNNKEL (reference sequence). J lost 4 bases, V lost 4 bases, and 7 bases had no gene match. The CDR3 contains 15 residues. CDR3 nucleotide sequence: TGTGCCAGCAGCCTGACCGGGACAGGGGAATACGAGCAGTACTTC. This encodes CASSLTGTGEYEQYF.

The chain employs TRBV9 and TRBJ2-1; maybe TRBD2 (7 bases). Trimming took off 4 bases at V and 9 bases at J, with 23 bases between the two ends. Germline V lookup: CDR1 SGDLS, CDR2 YYNGEE. The CDR3 has 16 amino acids. The CDR3 DNA follows: TGTGCCAGCAGCTTAGGGGGAGCGGGAACCCTCAGTGAGCAGTTCTTC. It encodes CASSLGGAGTLSEQFF.

This clonotype was seen only a few times. The chain carries TRBV2 and TRBJ2-1, with 7 positions matching TRBD2. The CDR3 consists of 15 residues. Germline V gene sequence: CDR1 SNHLY, CDR2 FYNNEI. J was trimmed by 8 bases and V by 6 bases; bases with no gene match: 13. CDR3: CASSVGGGRGDEQFF. The CDR3 bases are TGTGCCAGCAGCGTCGGTGGCGGGAGAGGTGATGAGCAGTTCTTC. Looking up the rest from reference TRBV2 and TRBJ2-1 gives the full variable domain: EPEVTQTPSHQVTQMGQEVILRCVPISNHLYFYWYRQILGQKVEFLVSFYNNEISEKSEIFDDQFSVERPDGSNFTLKIRSTKLEDSAMYFCASSVGGGRGDEQFFGPGTRLTVL.

This clonotype was found a few times. The junction shows a germline mismatch at one end, possibly a read error. V usage is TRBV20-1 and J usage is TRBJ2-5; possibly TRBD1 for D (5 bases). Germline V lookup: CDR1 DFQATT, CDR2 SNEGSKA (reference sequence). The CDR3 consists of 12 residues. The CDR3 is CSARGQQGTQYF. The CDR3, as DNA: TGCAGTGCTAGAGGACAGCAAGGGACCCAGTACTTC.

This clonotype was seen a handful of times. The genes are TRBV27 and TRBJ2-7; D not certain. V shed 5 bases and J shed 2 bases, with 13 bases lying between them. Germline V gene lookup returns CDR1 MNHEY and CDR2 SMNVEV (reference sequence). The CDR3 is 14 amino acids. The CDR3: CASSPGPRTYEQYF. The CDR3 DNA is TGTGCCAGCAGTCCCGGCCCAAGGACCTACGAGCAGTACTTC.

This chain joins TRBV5-1 and TRBJ2-1, with 7 bases aligning to TRBD2. Germline CDR1 is SGHRS and CDR2 is YFSETQ. The V gene end was trimmed by 4 bases and the J gene end by 0 bases; junction bases not matched to a gene: 22. This CDR3 is built from 21 residues. The CDR3 here is CASSARRRESGPPSSYNEQFF. The DNA for the CDR3 is TGCGCCAGCAGCGCCCGTCGGCGGGAGAGTGGTCCTCCTAGCTCCTACAATGAGCAGTTCTTC.

The V call is TRBV6-5, the J call TRBJ2-3; 14 bases fit TRBD2. This CDR3 contains 17 residues. The trim removed 4 bases at V and 8 bases at J, leaving 11 bases unmatched. Looked up from germline, CDR1 is MNHEY and CDR2 is SVGAGI. CDR3 in DNA: TGTGCCAGCAGTTCCTACGGGACTAGCGGGAGACGGGGTACGCAGTATTTT. Residues: CASSSYGTSGRRGTQYF.